This TCR beta chain was obtained from a study of T cell responses to AZD1222 COVID-19 vaccine. This clone occurred a few times. Data came from immunoSEQ multiplex PCR; TCRdb stores just in-frame clones and leaves some out. Counted here are approximately 140,000 clones, more than 90% occurring once; the ten biggest clones make up about 1.1%. From germline, CDR1 is LNHDA and CDR2 SQIVND (reference sequence). With 2 bases removed from V and 6 bases from J, the gap between germline ends came to 8 bases. The length of the CDR3 is 14 residues. Specimen: peripheral blood, collected 28 days after the second AZD1222 dose. V gene TRBV19 combines with J gene TRBJ1-6; D not certain. The origin of this receptor is an adult who received the AZD1222 COVID-19 vaccine. The CDR3 DNA reads as TGTGCCAGTAGTATACGGGAGTCTAATTCACCCCTCCACTTT. Translated: CASSIRESNSPLHF.